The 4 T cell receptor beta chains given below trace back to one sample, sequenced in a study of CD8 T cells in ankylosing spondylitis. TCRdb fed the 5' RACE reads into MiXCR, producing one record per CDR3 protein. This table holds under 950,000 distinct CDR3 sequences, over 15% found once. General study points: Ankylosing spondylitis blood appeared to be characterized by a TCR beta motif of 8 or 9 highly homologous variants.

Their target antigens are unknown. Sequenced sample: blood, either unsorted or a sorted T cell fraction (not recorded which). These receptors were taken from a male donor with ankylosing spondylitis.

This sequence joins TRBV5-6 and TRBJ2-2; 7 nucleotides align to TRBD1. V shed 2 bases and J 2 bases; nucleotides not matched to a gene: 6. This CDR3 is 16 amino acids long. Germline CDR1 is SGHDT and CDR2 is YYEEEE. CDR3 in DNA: TGTGCCAGCAGCTTTTACGGGACAGTCAACACCGGGGAGCTGTTTTTT. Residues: CASSFYGTVNTGELFF.

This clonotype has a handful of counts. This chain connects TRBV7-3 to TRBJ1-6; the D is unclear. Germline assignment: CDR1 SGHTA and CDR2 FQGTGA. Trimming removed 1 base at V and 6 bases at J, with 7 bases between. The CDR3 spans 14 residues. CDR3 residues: CASSLSGANSPLHF. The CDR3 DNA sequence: TGTGCCAGCAGCTTAAGCGGCGCTAATTCACCCCTCCACTTT.

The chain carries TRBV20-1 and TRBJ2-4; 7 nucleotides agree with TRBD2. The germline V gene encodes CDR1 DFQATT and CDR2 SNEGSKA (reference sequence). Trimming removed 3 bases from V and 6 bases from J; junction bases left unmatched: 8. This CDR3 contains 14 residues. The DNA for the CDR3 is TGCAGTGCTAGTTCCAGCGGGATGGGAAACATTCAGTACTTC. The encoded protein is CSASSSGMGNIQYF.

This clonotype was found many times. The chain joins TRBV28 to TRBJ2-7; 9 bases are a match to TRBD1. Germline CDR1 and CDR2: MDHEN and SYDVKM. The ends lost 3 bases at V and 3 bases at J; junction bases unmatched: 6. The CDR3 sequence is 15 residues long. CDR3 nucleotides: TGTGCCAGCAGTTTTTCGCCGGGACAGGGCTACGAGCAGTACTTC. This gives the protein CASSFSPGQGYEQYF.